Sequencing of this T cell receptor (beta chain) was carried out in a study of blood T cells in healthy people across ages. Whole-study results and caveats: Per million T cells, the diversity of TCR beta decreased roughly linearly as age advanced. Percentage of naive T cells showed a strong correlation with TCR beta diversity.

A second PCR of about 7 to 12 cycles used a sample-barcoded 5' primer and a J-beta primer mix. MiXCR, applied by TCRdb to the 5' RACE reads, yields one record per CDR3 protein. The repertoire holds approximately 2,000,000 distinct CDR3 sequences, with about two fifths as singletons. The CDR3 runs to 16 residues. Germline V gives CDR1 SGDLS, CDR2 YYNGEE. The germline V and J ends were trimmed by 7 bases and 3 bases, with 20 bases remaining between them. On this clonotype itself: No antigen is known for it.

The receptor was derived from a human donor in good health. V is TRBV9 and J is TRBJ2-1; the D gene is possibly TRBD2 (5 bases). The sequenced material came from blood. The CDR3, as DNA: TGTGCCAGCTCCCCCTACGGGGAAACCAACTACAATGAGCAGTTCTTC. Its protein product is CASSPYGETNYNEQFF.